These 11 T cell receptor beta chains came from one sample sequenced in a study of blood T cell repertoires in COVID-19. Produced via immunoSEQ multiplex PCR; TCRdb's table is partial and in-frame only. The data show around 100,000 clones, with around 80% seen just once and roughly 20% held by the top ten. The specimen sequenced was peripheral blood. The receptors derive from a man aged 70 or older with active or convalescent COVID-19.

This clone was counted between two and nine times. The chain employs TRBV18 and TRBJ2-3; TRBD1 might be the D (5 bases). This CDR3 spans 14 amino acids. Germline loops: CDR1 KGHSH, CDR2 LQKENI. Trimming cost V 4 bases and J 0 bases, with 8 bases left between them. This CDR3 reads CASSRGQSTDTQYF. CDR3 DNA sequence: TGTGCCAGCTCACGCGGACAAAGCACAGATACGCAGTATTTT.

The chain carries TRBV10-1 and TRBJ2-3, with TRBD2 as a possible D gene (6 bases). Germline assignment: CDR1 WNHNN and CDR2 SYGVQD (reference sequence). Trimming took off 4 bases at V and 5 bases at J, with 16 bases between the two ends. The CDR3 runs 15 residues. For the CDR3, the DNA is TGCGCCAGCAGTGGACAGTCGTGGCGGGGAGATACGCAGTATTTT. Translation: CASSGQSWRGDTQYF.

This rearrangement joins TRBV5-8 to TRBJ1-1, with TRBD1 as a possible D gene (6 bases). Germline CDR1 and CDR2: SGHTS and YDEGEE. The length of the CDR3 is 14 residues. V was shortened by 3 bases and J by 0 bases, with 9 bases between the two germline ends. CDR3 DNA: TGTGCCAGCAGCTCAACAGGGCTGAACACTGAAGCTTTCTTT. Translation gives CASSSTGLNTEAFF.

This clone was recorded once. The genes are TRBV12-3 or TRBV12-4 and TRBJ1-1; D possibly corresponds to TRBD1 (5 bases). The CDR3 is made up of 13 amino acids. Deletions cut 3 bases from V and 4 bases from J, with 9 bases between. CDR3 DNA: TGTGCCAGCAGTTTTGGGCAGGGCACTGAAGCTTTCTTT. This translates into CASSFGQGTEAFF.

This clone was recorded a few times. The chain recombines TRBV7-3 with TRBJ2-2; D perhaps matches TRBD2 (6 bases). This CDR3 comprises 14 residues. Looked up from germline, CDR1 is SGHTA and CDR2 is FQGTGA. V was clipped by 7 bases and J by 4 bases, with 13 bases between them. The CDR3 sequence: CASKEGLGTGELFF. The CDR3 DNA is TGTGCCAGCAAGGAGGGCCTGGGCACCGGGGAGCTGTTTTTT.

This rearrangement joins TRBV12-3 or TRBV12-4 to TRBJ1-4; D is unclear. The length of the CDR3 is 11 residues. With 8 bases removed from V and 5 bases from J, the gap between germline ends came to 6 bases. CDR3 loop: CASGLNEKLFF. The CDR3 DNA follows: TGTGCCAGCGGCTTAAATGAAAAACTGTTTTTT.

The V call is TRBV28, the J call TRBJ1-2; D possibly corresponds to TRBD1 (6 bases). Germline lookup yields CDR1 MDHEN and CDR2 SYDVKM. V lost 8 bases, J lost 0 bases, and 13 bases lay in between. The CDR3 contains 14 residues. CDR3 coding DNA: TGTGCCAGCTCATCGGGGGGCTCTAACTATGGCTACACCTTC. It specifies CASSSGGSNYGYTF.

A few counts support this clone. The chain is built from TRBV13 and TRBJ2-7; D is perhaps TRBD2 (6 bases). This CDR3 has 14 amino acids. Germline V gene data show CDR1 as PRHDT and CDR2 as FYEKMQ (reference sequence). V was clipped by 4 bases and J by 4 bases, with 14 bases between them. CDR3 nucleotide sequence: TGTGCCAGCAGCTCCAACCCCGGGACTTACGAGCAGTACTTC. Translating gives CASSSNPGTYEQYF.

The V gene is TRBV5-1, the J gene TRBJ2-1, with 7 positions matching TRBD2. The length of the CDR3 is 13 residues. The junction had 4 bases not matched to a gene; V was cut back by 0 bases and J by 10 bases. Germline CDR1 and CDR2: SGHRS and YFSETQ. The CDR3 nucleotides read TGCGCCAGCAGCTTGGATCCAGCGGGGGAGCAGTTCTTC. It translates to CASSLDPAGEQFF. Using reference TRBV5-1 and TRBJ2-1 for the parts outside the CDR3, the full variable domain is KAGVTQTPRYLIKTRGQQVTLSCSPISGHRSVSWYQQTPGQGLQFLFEYFSETQRNKGNFPGRFSGRQFSNSRSEMNVSTLELGDSALYLCASSLDPAGEQFFGPGTRLTVL.

The genes are TRBV10-1 and TRBJ2-7, with 8 bases identical to TRBD1. The CDR3 extends over 14 amino acids. V was pared by 6 bases and J by 5 bases, with 9 bases of the junction left unmatched. Per germline, CDR1 WNHNN and CDR2 SYGVQD (reference sequence). DNA for the CDR3: TGCGCCAGCAGCCTCCGGGACAGGATGGACGAGCAGTACTTC. Its protein product is CASSLRDRMDEQYF.

The V call is TRBV7-3, the J call TRBJ2-1; TRBD2 matches at 11 bases. The V gene's germline CDR1 is SGHTA and CDR2 FQGTGA. The CDR3 has 15 residues. The V and J ends lost 5 bases and 7 bases, in that order; junction bases with no gene match: 7. CDR3 protein: CASSATSGIWNEQFF. DNA of the CDR3: TGTGCCAGCAGCGCGACTAGCGGGATCTGGAATGAGCAGTTCTTC.